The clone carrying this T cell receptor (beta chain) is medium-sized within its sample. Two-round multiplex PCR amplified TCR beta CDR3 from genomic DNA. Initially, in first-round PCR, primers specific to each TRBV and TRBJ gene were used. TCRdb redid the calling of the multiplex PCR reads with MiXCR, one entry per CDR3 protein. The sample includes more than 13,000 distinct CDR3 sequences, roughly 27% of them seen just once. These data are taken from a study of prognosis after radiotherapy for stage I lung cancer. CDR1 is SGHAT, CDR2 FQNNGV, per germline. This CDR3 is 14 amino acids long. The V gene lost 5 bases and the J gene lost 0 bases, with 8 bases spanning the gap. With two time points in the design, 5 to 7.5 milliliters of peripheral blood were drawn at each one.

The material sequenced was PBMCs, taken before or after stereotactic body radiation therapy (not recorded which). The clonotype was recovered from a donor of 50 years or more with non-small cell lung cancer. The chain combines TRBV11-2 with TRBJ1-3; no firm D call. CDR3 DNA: TGTGCCAGCAGCCTGGGCCTCTCTGGAAACACCATATATTTT. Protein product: CASSLGLSGNTIYF.